Sequencing of this T cell receptor (beta chain) was carried out in a study of cytomegalovirus exposure and HLA in healthy donors. Study in general: In a later analysis, the approximately 120 validation repertoires were reported to have used the same platform as the roughly 610 first-cohort repertoires.

Some clones are missing from TCRdb's copy, which holds only in-frame ones; the method was immunoSEQ multiplex PCR. The table shows a few hundred thousand clones, with roughly 89% occurring only once. V was pared by 0 bases and J by 5 bases, with 5 bases of the junction left unmatched. CDR3 size: 16 residues. Germline assignment: CDR1 KGHSH and CDR2 LQKENI. Study results and caveats: Subsequent analysis of the approximately 110 validation repertoires found a tendency for first-cohort TCR clusters to co-occur.

In the case of this clone: Its antigen is unidentified.

A roughly 120-subject validation cohort, separate from the roughly 670-subject first cohort, supplied the donors. The TCR originated in a woman under 30 in good health and CMV-seronegative. The V and J genes are TRBV18 and TRBJ2-3; 10 bases fit TRBD2. The sequencing input was PBMCs. Here the CDR3 reads CASSPPASGSKDTQYF. The CDR3 region has the DNA TGTGCCAGCTCACCACCGGCTAGCGGGAGTAAAGATACGCAGTATTTT.